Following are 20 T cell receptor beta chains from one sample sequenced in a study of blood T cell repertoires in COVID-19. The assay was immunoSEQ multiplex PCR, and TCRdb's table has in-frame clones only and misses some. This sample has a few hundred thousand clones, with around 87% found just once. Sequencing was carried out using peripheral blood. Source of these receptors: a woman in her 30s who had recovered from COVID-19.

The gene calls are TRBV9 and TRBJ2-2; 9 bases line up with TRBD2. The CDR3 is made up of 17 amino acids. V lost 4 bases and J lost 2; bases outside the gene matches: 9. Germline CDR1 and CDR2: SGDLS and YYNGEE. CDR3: CASSPLGLASNTGELFF. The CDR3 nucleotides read TGTGCCAGCAGCCCTCTCGGACTAGCGTCTAACACCGGGGAGCTGTTTTTT. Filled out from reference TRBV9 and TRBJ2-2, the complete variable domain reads DSGVTQTPKHLITATGQRVTLRCSPRSGDLSVYWYQQSLDQGLQFLIQYYNGEERAKGNILERFSAQQFPDLHSELNLSSLELGDSALYFCASSPLGLASNTGELFFGEGSRLTVL.

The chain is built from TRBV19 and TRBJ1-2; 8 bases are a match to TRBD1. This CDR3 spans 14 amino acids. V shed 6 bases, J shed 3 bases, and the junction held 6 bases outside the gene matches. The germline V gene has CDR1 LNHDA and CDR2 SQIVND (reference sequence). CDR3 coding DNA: TGTGCCAGTAGACCGACAGGGGAGCACTATGGCTACACCTTC. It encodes CASRPTGEHYGYTF.

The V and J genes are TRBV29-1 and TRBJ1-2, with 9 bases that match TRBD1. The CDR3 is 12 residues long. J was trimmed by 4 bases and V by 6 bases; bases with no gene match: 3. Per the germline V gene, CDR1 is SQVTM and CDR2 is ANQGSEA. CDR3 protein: CSVRTGVYGYTF. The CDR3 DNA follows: TGCAGCGTACGGACAGGGGTCTATGGCTACACCTTC.

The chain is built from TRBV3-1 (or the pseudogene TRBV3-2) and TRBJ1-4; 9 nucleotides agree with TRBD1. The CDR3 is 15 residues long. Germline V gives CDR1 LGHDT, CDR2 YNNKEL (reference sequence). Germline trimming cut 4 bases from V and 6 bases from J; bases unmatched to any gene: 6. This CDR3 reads CASSLGTGRHEKLFF. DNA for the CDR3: TGTGCCAGCAGCCTCGGGACAGGGAGGCATGAAAAACTGTTTTTT.

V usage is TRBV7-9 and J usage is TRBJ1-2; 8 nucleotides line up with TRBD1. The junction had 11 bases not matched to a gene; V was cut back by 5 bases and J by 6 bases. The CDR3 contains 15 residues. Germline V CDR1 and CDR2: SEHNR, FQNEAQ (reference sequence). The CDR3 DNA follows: TGTGCCAGCAGCATAGACAGGGGTCCCTCCCATGGCTACACCTTC. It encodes CASSIDRGPSHGYTF.

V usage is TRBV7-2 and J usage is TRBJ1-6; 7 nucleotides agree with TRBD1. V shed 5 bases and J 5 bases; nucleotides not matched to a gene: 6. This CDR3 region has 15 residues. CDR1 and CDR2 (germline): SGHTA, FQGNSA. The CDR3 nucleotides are TGTGCCAGCAGCCTCCGACAGGGTGATAATTCACCCCTCCACTTT. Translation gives CASSLRQGDNSPLHF.

The CDR3 sequence is CASSRRETEAFF. In nucleotides, the CDR3 is TGTGCCAGCAGCAGAAGGGAGACTGAAGCTTTCTTT. The chain employs TRBV5-8 and TRBJ1-1; the D is unclear. V lost 4 bases to trimming and J lost 5 bases, with 9 bases between them. This CDR3 contains 12 residues. CDR1 is SGHTS, CDR2 YDEGEE, per germline.

CDR3 DNA sequence: TGTGCCAGCAGCTTACTCCGGATTGGGGGCACTTCACCCCTCCACTTT. Protein product: CASSLLRIGGTSPLHF. The gene calls are TRBV7-2 and TRBJ1-6; D perhaps matches TRBD1 (6 bases). Between the trimmed V and J ends, which lost 2 bases and 9 bases, there was a span of 17 bases. The CDR3 covers 16 residues. Germline V gene data show CDR1 as SGHTA and CDR2 as FQGNSA. Supplemented by reference TRBV7-2 and TRBJ1-6, the full variable domain reads GAGVSQSPSNKVTEKGKDVELRCDPISGHTALYWYRQSLGQGLEFLIYFQGNSAPDKSGLPSDRFSAERTGGSVSTLTIQRTQQEDSAVYLCASSLLRIGGTSPLHFGNGTRLTVT.

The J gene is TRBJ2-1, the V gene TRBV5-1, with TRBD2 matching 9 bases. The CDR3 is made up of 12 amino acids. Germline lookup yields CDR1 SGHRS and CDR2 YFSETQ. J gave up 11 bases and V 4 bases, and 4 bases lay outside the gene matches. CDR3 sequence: CASSPSSGKQFF. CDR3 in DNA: TGCGCCAGCAGCCCCTCTAGCGGGAAGCAGTTCTTC.

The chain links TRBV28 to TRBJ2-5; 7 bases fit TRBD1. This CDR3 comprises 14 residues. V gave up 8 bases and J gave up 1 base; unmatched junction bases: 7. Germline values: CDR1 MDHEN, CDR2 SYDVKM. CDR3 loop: CASGMTGTQETQYF. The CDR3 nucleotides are TGTGCCAGCGGCATGACAGGGACCCAAGAGACCCAGTACTTC. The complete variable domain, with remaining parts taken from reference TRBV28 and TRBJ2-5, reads DVKVTQSSRYLVKRTGEKVFLECVQDMDHENMFWYRQDPGLGLRLIYFSYDVKMKEKGDIPEGYSVSREKKERFSLILESASTNQTSMYLCASGMTGTQETQYFGPGTRLLVL.

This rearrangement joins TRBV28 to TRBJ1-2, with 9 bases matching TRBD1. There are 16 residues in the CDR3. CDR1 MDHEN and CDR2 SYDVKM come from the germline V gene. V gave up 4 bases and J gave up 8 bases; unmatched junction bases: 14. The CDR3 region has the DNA TGTGCCAGCAGTTCTATGGGAAAAACAGGGGGCGGAGGCTACACCTTC. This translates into CASSSMGKTGGGGYTF.

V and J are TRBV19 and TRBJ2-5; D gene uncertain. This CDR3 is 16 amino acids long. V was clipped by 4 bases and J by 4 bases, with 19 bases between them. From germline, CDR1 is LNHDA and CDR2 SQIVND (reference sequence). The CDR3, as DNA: TGTGCCAGTAGTACCTCGGGTAGCCCGAGTATAGAGACCCAGTACTTC. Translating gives CASSTSGSPSIETQYF.

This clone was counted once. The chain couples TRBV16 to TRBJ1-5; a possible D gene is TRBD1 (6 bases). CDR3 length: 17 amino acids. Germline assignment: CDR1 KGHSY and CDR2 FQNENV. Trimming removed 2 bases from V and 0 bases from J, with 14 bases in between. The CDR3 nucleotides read TGTGCCAGCAGCCAAGGGGGCTTAGGGGATAGCAATCAGCCCCAGCATTTT. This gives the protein CASSQGGLGDSNQPQHF.

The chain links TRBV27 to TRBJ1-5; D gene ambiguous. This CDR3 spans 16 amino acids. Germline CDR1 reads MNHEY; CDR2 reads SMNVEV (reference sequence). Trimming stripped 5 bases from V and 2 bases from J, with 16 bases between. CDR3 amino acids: CASSPAGSVGNQPQHF. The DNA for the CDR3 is TGTGCCAGCAGTCCAGCGGGATCGGTTGGCAATCAGCCCCAGCATTTT.

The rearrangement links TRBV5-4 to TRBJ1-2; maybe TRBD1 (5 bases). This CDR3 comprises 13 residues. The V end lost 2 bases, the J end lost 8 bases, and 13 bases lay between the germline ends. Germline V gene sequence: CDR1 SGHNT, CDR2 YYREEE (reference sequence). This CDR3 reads CASSLRTQGGYTF. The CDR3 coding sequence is TGTGCCAGCAGCTTACGTACCCAGGGAGGCTACACCTTC.

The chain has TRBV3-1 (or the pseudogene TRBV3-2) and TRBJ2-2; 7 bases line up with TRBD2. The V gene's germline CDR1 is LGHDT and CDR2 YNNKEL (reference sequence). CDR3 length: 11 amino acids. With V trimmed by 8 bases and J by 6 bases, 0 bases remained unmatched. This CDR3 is CASGGAGELFF. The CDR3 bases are TGTGCCAGCGGGGGGGCCGGGGAGCTGTTTTTT.

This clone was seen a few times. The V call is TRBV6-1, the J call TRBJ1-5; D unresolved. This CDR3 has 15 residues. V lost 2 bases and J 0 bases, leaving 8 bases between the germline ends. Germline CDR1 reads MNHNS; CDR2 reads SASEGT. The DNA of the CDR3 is TGTGCCAGCAGTGAAATCCAGATTAGCAATCAGCCCCAGCATTTT. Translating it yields CASSEIQISNQPQHF.

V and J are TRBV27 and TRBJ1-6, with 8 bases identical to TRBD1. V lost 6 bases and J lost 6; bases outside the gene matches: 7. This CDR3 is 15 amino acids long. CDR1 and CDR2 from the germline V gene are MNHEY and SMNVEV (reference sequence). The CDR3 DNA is TGTGCCAGCAGCAACACGGACAGGGCTAATTCACCCCTCCACTTT. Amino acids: CASSNTDRANSPLHF.

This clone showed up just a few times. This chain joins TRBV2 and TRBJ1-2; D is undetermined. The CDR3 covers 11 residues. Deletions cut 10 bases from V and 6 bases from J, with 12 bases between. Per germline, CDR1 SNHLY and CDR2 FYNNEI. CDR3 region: CATTGRNGYTF. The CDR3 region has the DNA TGTGCCACGACGGGGAGGAATGGCTACACCTTC.

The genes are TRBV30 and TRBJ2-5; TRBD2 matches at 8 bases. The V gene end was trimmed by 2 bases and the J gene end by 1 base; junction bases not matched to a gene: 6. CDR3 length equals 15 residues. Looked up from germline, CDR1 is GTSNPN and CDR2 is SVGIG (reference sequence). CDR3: CAWSYGGGSQETQYF. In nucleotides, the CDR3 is TGTGCCTGGAGTTACGGGGGGGGGTCCCAAGAGACCCAGTACTTC.